This TCR beta chain was sequenced for a study of T-cell memory formation after mild COVID-19. Study-wide findings and caveats: Cross-reactive memory appears to have joined, as suggested by some responding clones showing up in pre-infection memory.

MiXCR, applied by TCRdb to the 5' RACE reads, yields one record per CDR3 protein. The sample holds about 88,000 distinct CDR3 sequences, approximately 25% seen once. Regarding this clonotype: The target antigen is unknown.

In germline, CDR1 is MGHRA, CDR2 YSYEKL. There are 15 residues in the CDR3. The junction had 9 bases not matched to a gene; V was cut back by 4 bases and J by 5 bases. The sample comprised PBMCs or a T cell subset sorted from them (not recorded which). The chain combines TRBV4-1 with TRBJ2-5; TRBD2 aligns across 8 bases. This clonotype originated in a man younger than 35 who had mild COVID-19 (a few samples of this study predate the infection). Cell type and time point are not known. CDR3 amino acids: CASSPPGGPEETQYF. CDR3 sequence (DNA): TGCGCCAGCAGCCCTCCGGGGGGGCCGGAGGAGACCCAGTACTTC.